This entry lists 25 T cell receptor beta chains sequenced from one sample in a study of regulatory T cells in long-lasting Graves disease. The time point was: newly diagnosed GD, antithyroid drugs for less than 3 months. Isolated PBMC RNA provided the starting material for the TCR library. Assembly of TCR beta libraries relied on iRepertoire HTBI primers together with Arm-PCR of CDR3 regions. TCRdb passed the multiplex PCR reads through MiXCR, listing each CDR3 protein once. The sample consists of around 400,000 distinct CDR3 sequences, roughly a sixth of them appearing once. Material: peripheral blood mononuclear cells (PBMCs), obtained at new diagnosis, from a patient treated with antithyroid drugs. All receptors derive from a female donor with Graves disease.

This clonotype was seen ten or more times. One end of the junction varies from germline; a read error may be responsible. This chain links TRBV5-5 with TRBJ1-2; the match to TRBD1 covers 10 bases. The germline V gene encodes CDR1 SGHKS and CDR2 YYEKEE (reference sequence). The CDR3 extends over 13 amino acids. Here the CDR3 reads CASSHDRGRGCTF. In nucleotides, the CDR3 is TGTGCCAGCAGCCATGACAGGGGGCGCGGCTGCACCTTC.

This clonotype occurred many times. This chain connects TRBV29-1 to TRBJ2-1; the D is unclear. This CDR3 has 16 residues. V shed 5 bases and J shed 5 bases, with 22 bases lying between them. Germline V gene data show CDR1 as SQVTM and CDR2 as ANQGSEA. CDR3 coding DNA: TGCAGCGTTTGGTCGCAACTACCCGGGTGGAACAATGAGCAGTTCTTC. Translation: CSVWSQLPGWNNEQFF.

This clonotype was seen repeatedly, ten times or more. This sequence joins TRBV7-8 and TRBJ2-7; D is perhaps TRBD2 (6 bases). The germline V and J ends were trimmed by 5 bases and 2 bases, with 13 bases remaining between them. The CDR3 extends over 14 amino acids. CDR1 SGHVS and CDR2 FQNEAQ come from the germline V gene. The CDR3 coding sequence is TGTGCCAGCAGCGGCCAGCGGGTCCCCTACGAGCAGTACTTC. This codes for CASSGQRVPYEQYF. The full variable domain, with the rest looked up from reference TRBV7-8 and TRBJ2-7, is GAGVSQSPRYKVAKRGQDVALRCDPISGHVSLFWYQQALGQGPEFLTYFQNEAQLDKSGLPSDRFFAERPEGSVSTLKIQRTQQEDSAVYLCASSGQRVPYEQYFGPGTRLTVT.

This clonotype showed up many times. The chain has TRBV6-1 and TRBJ2-5; 12 bases match TRBD2. V gave up 5 bases and J gave up 5 bases; unmatched junction bases: 9. The CDR3 covers 16 residues. CDR1 MNHNS and CDR2 SASEGT come from the germline V gene. The CDR3: CASSQTSGGASETQYF. The CDR3 DNA reads as TGTGCCAGCAGTCAGACTAGCGGGGGCGCCTCGGAGACCCAGTACTTC.

This clonotype was detected many times. V is TRBV5-1 and J is TRBJ2-1; D perhaps matches TRBD2 (6 bases). Trimming removed 3 bases at V and 0 bases at J, with 13 bases between. The CDR3 has 16 residues. The V gene's germline CDR1 is SGHRS and CDR2 YFSETQ. CDR3 region: CASSSGPSASYNEQFF. The CDR3 region has the DNA TGCGCCAGCAGCTCAGGACCTAGCGCCTCCTACAATGAGCAGTTCTTC.

This clonotype was found many times. The chain uses TRBV4-1 and TRBJ2-3, with 7 bases lining up with TRBD1. With 0 bases clipped from V and 4 bases from J, the junction kept 4 bases outside the gene matches. The germline CDR1 and CDR2 sequences are MGHRA and YSYEKL. The CDR3 extends over 15 amino acids. The CDR3 region has the DNA TGCGCCAGCAGCCAAGAGCTAACAGGGGCAGATACGCAGTATTTT. It encodes CASSQELTGADTQYF.

V gene TRBV20-1 combines with J gene TRBJ2-7; no clear D gene. The germline CDR1 and CDR2 sequences are DFQATT and SNEGSKA (reference sequence). This CDR3 spans 14 amino acids. V lost 0 bases and J 0 bases, leaving 9 bases between the germline ends. CDR3 nucleotides: TGCAGTGCTAGAGATCAACGGGCCTCCTACGAGCAGTACTTC. This encodes CSARDQRASYEQYF.

This clonotype was observed many times. The J gene is TRBJ1-1, the V gene TRBV28; 8 bases map to TRBD1. The germline CDR1 and CDR2 sequences are MDHEN and SYDVKM. The CDR3 has 14 amino acids. V was pared by 6 bases and J by 4 bases, with 7 bases of the junction left unmatched. CDR3 amino acids: CASSGRGLTTEAFF. CDR3 coding DNA: TGTGCCAGCAGCGGCAGGGGGCTTACCACTGAAGCTTTCTTT.

Notes on this clonotype: At one of its ends the junction is not consistent with the germline gene, which may arise from a read error. The V call is TRBV24-1, the J call TRBJ1-2; 10 positions agree with TRBD1. The CDR3 totals 15 residues. Germline V lookup: CDR1 KGHDR, CDR2 SFDVKD. CDR3 in amino acids: CATSGGTGANYGHTF. The CDR3, as DNA: TGTGCCACCAGTGGAGGGACAGGGGCCAACTATGGCCACACCTTC.

Details on this clonotype: Possible read error: a much larger clone is one base away. The rearrangement links TRBV2 to TRBJ1-4; the D is unclear. Per germline, CDR1 SNHLY and CDR2 FYNNEI. This CDR3 region has 13 residues. Trimming cost V 3 bases and J 10 bases, with 12 bases left between them. Written as DNA, the CDR3 is TGTGCCAGCAGTGACCCTCTGGGCGGAAAACTGTTTTTT. As protein: CASSDPLGGKLFF.

There are a few counts of this clonotype. The chain links TRBV19 to TRBJ2-1; 12 bases align to TRBD2. V shed 0 bases and J 0 bases; nucleotides not matched to a gene: 6. Germline V gene sequence: CDR1 LNHDA, CDR2 SQIVND (reference sequence). CDR3 length: 19 amino acids. In nucleotides, the CDR3 is TGTGCCAGTAGTATAGAAGCTAGCGGGGGGGCCCTCTCCTACAATGAGCAGTTCTTC. Residues: CASSIEASGGALSYNEQFF.

This clonotype was found many times. The rearrangement links TRBV7-2 to TRBJ2-7, with 8 bases identical to TRBD2. Looked up from germline, CDR1 is SGHTA and CDR2 is FQGNSA. With V trimmed by 5 bases and J by 2 bases, 8 bases remained unmatched. The CDR3 totals 15 residues. CDR3 bases: TGTGCCAGCAGCGCTACTAGCGGAACAACCTACGAGCAGTACTTC. This encodes CASSATSGTTYEQYF.

V gene TRBV5-1 combines with J gene TRBJ1-2; D is possibly TRBD1 (5 bases). Trimming removed 2 bases at V and 3 bases at J, with 20 bases between. This CDR3 has 17 amino acids. Germline CDR1 reads SGHRS; CDR2 reads YFSETQ. CDR3 region: CASSLKGGQGGYYGYTF. The CDR3, as DNA: TGCGCCAGCAGCTTAAAAGGCGGGCAGGGCGGATACTATGGCTACACCTTC.

This clonotype has at least ten counts. The chain has TRBV7-3 and TRBJ1-1, with D unresolved. V shed 3 bases and J shed 1 base, with 18 bases lying between them. This CDR3 contains 17 residues. Germline CDR1 reads SGHTA; CDR2 reads FQGTGA. The CDR3 sequence: CASSFSSWRAENTEAFF. CDR3 DNA: TGTGCCAGCAGCTTCTCGAGTTGGAGGGCTGAGAACACTGAAGCTTTCTTT.

There are many counts of this clonotype. This sequence joins TRBV20-1 and TRBJ1-1; 7 bases line up with TRBD1. CDR1 is DFQATT and CDR2 is SNEGSKA in the germline V gene (reference sequence). V gave up 1 base and J gave up 5 bases; unmatched junction bases: 7. The CDR3 spans 14 residues. The CDR3 coding sequence is TGCAGTGCTAGAGCCGCACAGGGGTGGACTGAAGCTTTCTTT. It codes for CSARAAQGWTEAFF.

This clonotype showed up many times. V gene TRBV12-3 or TRBV12-4 combines with J gene TRBJ1-2, with 8 bases matching TRBD1. The CDR3 contains 13 residues. Unmatched junction bases numbered 7, after V lost 10 bases and J lost 3 bases. The CDR3 bases are TGTGCCACCAAGACAGGGGACCACTATGGCTACACCTTC. Translation gives CATKTGDHYGYTF.

This clonotype was counted many times. The chain recombines TRBV6-1 with TRBJ2-7, with D uncertain. The CDR3 has 16 residues. Germline V gives CDR1 MNHNS, CDR2 SASEGT. V lost 1 base, J lost 1 base, and 14 bases lay in between. The CDR3 is CASSEGALGRSYEQYF. The CDR3 DNA follows: TGTGCCAGCAGTGAAGGGGCCTTAGGACGGTCCTACGAGCAGTACTTC.

In its sample, this clonotype was seen many times. This chain links TRBV4-3 with TRBJ2-1, with D hard to call. Germline lookup yields CDR1 LGHNA and CDR2 YSLEER. V was shortened by 0 bases and J by 6 bases, with 3 bases between the two germline ends. The CDR3 spans 12 residues. CDR3 amino acids: CASSQDPNEQFF. The CDR3 DNA reads as TGCGCCAGCAGCCAAGATCCCAATGAGCAGTTCTTC.

This clonotype occurred many times. The J gene is TRBJ1-1, the V gene TRBV7-2; D unresolved. The CDR3 has 11 residues. Germline CDR1 SGHTA, CDR2 FQGNSA. Trimming pared 2 bases from V and 10 bases from J, leaving 8 bases between. CDR3 coding DNA: TGTGCCAGCAGCTTAACATCGCGAGCTTTCTTT. It specifies CASSLTSRAFF.

The rearrangement uses TRBV11-1 and TRBJ1-6; D is possibly TRBD1 (5 bases). Germline-derived CDR1 and CDR2 are SGHAT and FQDESV (reference sequence). CDR3 length: 14 amino acids. Trimming took 5 bases from V and 7 from J, leaving 12 bases between them. The CDR3: CASSLTEFNSPLHF. In nucleotides, the CDR3 is TGTGCCAGCAGCCTGACAGAATTCAATTCACCCCTCCACTTT.

In the case of this clonotype: With a much larger clone just one base away, this may be a read error. The genes are TRBV9 and TRBJ1-4, with 9 bases identical to TRBD1. Germline-derived CDR1 and CDR2 are SGDLS and YYNGEE. The CDR3 is 16 amino acids. CDR3 nucleotides: TGTGCCAGCAGCGAGGGATACAGGGGGCGCGGTGAAAAACTGTCTTTT. It yields the protein CASSEGYRGRGEKLSF.

This clonotype occurred many times. The rearrangement uses TRBV10-3 and TRBJ2-3; no firm D call. Deletions cut 4 bases from V and 0 bases from J, with 8 bases between. Germline V gene data show CDR1 as ENHRY and CDR2 as SYGVKD. CDR3 length: 14 residues. This CDR3 is CAISAITSTDTQYF. In DNA form, the CDR3 reads TGTGCCATCAGTGCAATCACTAGCACAGATACGCAGTATTTT.

This clonotype was seen at least ten times. V usage is TRBV7-9 and J usage is TRBJ2-2, with 10 bases identical to TRBD2. With 1 base clipped from V and 1 base from J, the junction kept 9 bases outside the gene matches. This CDR3 spans 19 amino acids. Germline V CDR1 and CDR2: SEHNR, FQNEAQ (reference sequence). CDR3 sequence reads: CASSLVLAGATRNTGELFF. The CDR3 DNA is TGTGCCAGCAGCTTAGTCCTAGCGGGAGCGACGAGGAACACCGGGGAGCTGTTTTTT.

The sample holds a few counts of this clonotype. The chain joins TRBV4-1 to TRBJ1-4, with unresolved D. The V end lost 0 bases, the J end lost 7 bases, and 6 bases lay between the germline ends. Germline V gene lookup returns CDR1 MGHRA and CDR2 YSYEKL. The CDR3 is 13 residues long. CDR3 DNA sequence: TGCGCCAGCAGCCAAGATTCGATTGAAAAACTGTTTTTT. This translates into CASSQDSIEKLFF.

This clonotype was detected ten times or more. The chain links TRBV9 to TRBJ2-3; the D gene could be TRBD1 or TRBD2 (5 bases each). Trimming stripped 2 bases from V and 0 bases from J, with 19 bases between. Germline lookup yields CDR1 SGDLS and CDR2 YYNGEE. The CDR3 covers 18 residues. In DNA, the CDR3 is TGTGCCAGCAGCGTCATAGGGCCCGGGGACCTCAGCACAGATACGCAGTATTTT. This gives the protein CASSVIGPGDLSTDTQYF. Together with reference TRBV9 and TRBJ2-3, the CDR3 gives the full variable domain: DSGVTQTPKHLITATGQRVTLRCSPRSGDLSVYWYQQSLDQGLQFLIQYYNGEERAKGNILERFSAQQFPDLHSELNLSSLELGDSALYFCASSVIGPGDLSTDTQYFGPGTRLTVL.